The source of this T cell receptor beta chain is a study of T cell responses to AZD1222 COVID-19 vaccine. CDR1 is ENHRY, CDR2 SYGVKD, per germline. V lost 4 bases to trimming and J lost 7 bases, with 11 bases between them. The CDR3 is 13 amino acids. Method: immunoSEQ multiplex PCR; TCRdb's copy keeps in-frame clones and lacks some. The table has tens of thousands of clones, approximately 80% seen once. This receptor was obtained from an adult in good health. The input for sequencing was peripheral blood, taken on day 0 of AZD1222 vaccination. J is TRBJ2-1 and V is TRBV10-3; D is tentatively TRBD1 or TRBD2 (5 bases each). The CDR3 DNA reads as TGTGCCATCAGTGGGAAAGGGGAGAATGAGCAGTTCTTC. Residues: CAISGKGENEQFF.